This is a list of T cell receptor beta chains from one sample in a study of T-cell reconstitution after alpha-beta-depleted transplantation in children. TCRdb processed the PCR reads anew with MiXCR; each CDR3 protein has one entry. The table includes 150,000 to 200,000 distinct CDR3 sequences, roughly 6% detected once. The source material was PBMCs, sampled before TCRalphabeta/CD19-depleted stem cell transplant. These receptors were obtained from a girl in the first two years of life with combined immunodeficiency, due to receive a stem cell transplant. Both conserved end residues are part of each CDR3. The order of the fields is CDR3 length, D gene, J gene, V gene, clone size, CDR3 DNA, CDR3 protein. A D gene is named only where the DNA matches it firmly. Clone size appears in some rows only: once, few, many, or a class for an expanded clone.

length: 16; D: -; J: TRBJ2-1; V: TRBV4-2; size: -; DNA: TGTGCCAGCAGCCAAGGCCTAGCTGTTTCCTACAATGAGCAGTTCTTC; CDR3: CASSQGLAVSYNEQFF
length: 15; D: -; J: TRBJ2-3; V: TRBV9; size: many; DNA: TGTGCCAGCAGTGGAGGGGGATCTACCACAGATACGCAGTATTTT; CDR3: CASSGGGSTTDTQYF
length: 18; D: -; J: TRBJ2-7; V: TRBV12-3/TRBV12-4; size: many; DNA: TGTGCCAGCAGTTTCGGTGCTTTTGCGGGGCTAAGCTCCTACGAGCAGTACTTC; CDR3: CASSFGAFAGLSSYEQYF
length: 16; D: TRBD1; J: TRBJ2-7; V: TRBV12-3/TRBV12-4; size: few; DNA: TGTGCCAGCAGTGCCCCCGGGACAGCAGGCAGCTACGAGCAGTACTTC; CDR3: CASSAPGTAGSYEQYF
length: 14; D: TRBD1; J: TRBJ2-1; V: TRBV12-3/TRBV12-4; size: many; DNA: TGTGCCAGCATTTCCAGGACAGGACGCAATGAGCAGTTCTTC; CDR3: CASISRTGRNEQFF
length: 14; D: -; J: TRBJ2-7; V: TRBV4-3; size: -; DNA: TGCGCCAGCAGCCAAGGGAGAGGGGGACACGAGCAGTACTTC; CDR3: CASSQGRGGHEQYF
length: 17; D: TRBD2; J: TRBJ2-3; V: TRBV5-1; size: -; DNA: TGCGCCAGCAGTGAAACCGGGACTAGCGGGTACATAGATACGCAGTATTTT; CDR3: CASSETGTSGYIDTQYF
length: 12; D: -; J: TRBJ2-4; V: TRBV24-1; size: many; DNA: TGTGCCACCAGTGGGGAAGGGTACATTCAGTACTTC; CDR3: CATSGEGYIQYF
length: 15; D: -; J: TRBJ1-1; V: TRBV9; size: many; DNA: TGTGCCAGCTCAACGGGGGACCACATGAACACTGAAGCTTTCTTT; CDR3: CASSTGDHMNTEAFF
length: 14; D: -; J: TRBJ2-5; V: TRBV7-9; size: -; DNA: TGTGCCAGCAGCTTCGGGACGGAACAAGAGACCCAGTACTTC; CDR3: CASSFGTEQETQYF
length: 13; D: -; J: TRBJ2-1; V: TRBV6-6; size: many; DNA: TGTGCCAGCTGGGGGGGCCCCTACAATGAGCAGTTCTTC; CDR3: CASWGGPYNEQFF
length: 14; D: -; J: TRBJ1-1; V: TRBV14; size: few; DNA: TGTGCCAGCAGCCCCCGACGGCAGAACACTGAAGCTTTCTTT; CDR3: CASSPRRQNTEAFF
length: 15; D: -; J: TRBJ2-3; V: TRBV20-1; size: many; DNA: TGCAGTGTTCCGGTCGGGGGCGTCTTCACAGATACGCAGTATTTT; CDR3: CSVPVGGVFTDTQYF
length: 17; D: TRBD2; J: TRBJ2-2; V: TRBV3-1; size: many; DNA: TGTGCCAGCAGCCCCCCACTAGCGGGGATCAACACCGGGGAGCTGTTTTTT; CDR3: CASSPPLAGINTGELFF
length: 19; D: TRBD2; J: TRBJ2-7; V: TRBV20-1; size: many; DNA: TGCAGTGCTAGGCCAGGTCCATATCGGGGGAGGGCGAAAACCTACGAGCAGTACTTC; CDR3: CSARPGPYRGRAKTYEQYF
length: 17; D: -; J: TRBJ2-7; V: TRBV21-1; size: -; DNA: TGTGCCAGCAGCCTACCTTTAGGGGGGAAGAAGTCCTACGAGCAGTACTTC; CDR3: CASSLPLGGKKSYEQYF
length: 16; D: TRBD2; J: TRBJ2-1; V: TRBV4-3; size: many; DNA: TGCGCCAGCAGCCAAGATAGCGGGGGGGCCTTTAATGAGCAGTTCTTC; CDR3: CASSQDSGGAFNEQFF
length: 20; D: TRBD2; J: TRBJ2-1; V: TRBV28; size: -; DNA: TGTGCCAGCAGTTTATCGAATATACCTAACTTAGCGGGAGGGGGCGATGAGCAGTTCTTC; CDR3: CASSLSNIPNLAGGGDEQFF
length: 17; D: -; J: TRBJ1-6; V: TRBV27; size: -; DNA: TGTGCCAGCAGTTTATTCGGTTCGGTAGTCGGGAATTCACCCCTCCACTTT; CDR3: CASSLFGSVVGNSPLHF
length: 13; D: -; J: TRBJ2-7; V: TRBV20-1; size: many; DNA: TGCAGTGCTAGTAACCGGGAACTCTACGAGCAGTACTTC; CDR3: CSASNRELYEQYF
length: 16; D: -; J: TRBJ2-1; V: TRBV6-2/TRBV6-3; size: many; DNA: TGTGCCAGCAAGCACAGGACGGCCTCCTCCTACAATGAGCAGTTCTTC; CDR3: CASKHRTASSYNEQFF
length: 14; D: TRBD2; J: TRBJ2-7; V: TRBV7-6; size: many; DNA: TGTGCCAGCAGCTTAGAGGGACTAGCGGTCGAGCAGTACTTC; CDR3: CASSLEGLAVEQYF
length: 15; D: -; J: TRBJ2-7; V: TRBV7-2; size: many; DNA: TGTGCCAGCAGCTTAGTAGAGGTGCCCGATTACGAGCAGTACTTC; CDR3: CASSLVEVPDYEQYF
length: 15; D: -; J: TRBJ2-2; V: TRBV7-2; size: few; DNA: TGTGCCAGCAGCCCCCGGGGAGGCTCGACCGGGGAGCTGTTTTTT; CDR3: CASSPRGGSTGELFF
length: 11; D: -; J: TRBJ2-1; V: TRBV7-9; size: many; DNA: TGTGCCAGCCGTGTAGGGTATGAGCAGTTCTTC; CDR3: CASRVGYEQFF
length: 15; D: -; J: TRBJ2-2; V: TRBV27; size: many; DNA: TGTGCCAGCAGTTTAGGACGGCGGAACACCGGGGAGCTGTTTTTT; CDR3: CASSLGRRNTGELFF
length: 12; D: -; J: TRBJ2-7; V: TRBV20-1; size: many; DNA: TGCAGTGCTAGACAGTCCTCCTACGAGCAGTACTTC; CDR3: CSARQSSYEQYF
length: 15; D: TRBD2; J: TRBJ2-1; V: TRBV6-5; size: many; DNA: TGTGCCAGCAGTTACGCGGGGGTCTCCTACAATGAGCAGTTCTTC; CDR3: CASSYAGVSYNEQFF
length: 15; D: -; J: TRBJ2-1; V: TRBV20-1; size: many; DNA: TGCAGTGCTAGCTTTGGGACGGGTGCCTACAATGAGCAGTTCTTC; CDR3: CSASFGTGAYNEQFF
length: 14; D: TRBD1; J: TRBJ2-1; V: TRBV6-2/TRBV6-3; size: many; DNA: TGTGCCAGCAGTCAGGGACAGGCCTACAATGAGCAGTTCTTC; CDR3: CASSQGQAYNEQFF
length: 15; D: TRBD2; J: TRBJ2-3; V: TRBV6-4; size: many; DNA: TGTGCCAGCAGTGACCGAGCGGGGGGCACAGATACGCAGTATTTT; CDR3: CASSDRAGGTDTQYF
length: 14; D: TRBD1; J: TRBJ2-5; V: TRBV5-5; size: -; DNA: TGTGCCAGCACCCCACAGGGGATGGGGGAGACCCAGTACTTC; CDR3: CASTPQGMGETQYF
length: 13; D: -; J: TRBJ2-5; V: TRBV11-3; size: many; DNA: TGTGCCAGCAGCCGTGGAGAGCAAGAGACCCAGTACTTC; CDR3: CASSRGEQETQYF
length: 14; D: -; J: TRBJ1-2; V: TRBV20-1; size: many; DNA: TGCAGTGCTAGAAGCACAGGGATTCAATACGGCTACACCTTC; CDR3: CSARSTGIQYGYTF
length: 13; D: TRBD2; J: TRBJ2-2; V: TRBV20-1; size: many; DNA: TGCAGTGCGGCGGGAGAGAACACCGGGGAGCTGTTTTTT; CDR3: CSAAGENTGELFF
length: 13; D: -; J: TRBJ2-3; V: TRBV20-1; size: many; DNA: TGCAGTGCTAGAGATCCAGCTCGGGGTACGCAGTATTTT; CDR3: CSARDPARGTQYF
length: 16; D: -; J: TRBJ2-7; V: TRBV4-2; size: many; DNA: TGTGCCAGCAGCCAAGACCCGAGTGGACTGATCTACGAGCAGTACTTC; CDR3: CASSQDPSGLIYEQYF
length: 13; D: -; J: TRBJ2-7; V: TRBV7-9; size: many; DNA: TGTGCCACCAGCAACAGCGTCTCCTACGAGCAGTACTTC; CDR3: CATSNSVSYEQYF
length: 14; D: TRBD1; J: TRBJ2-3; V: TRBV11-2; size: many; DNA: TGTGCCAACCGGGGACAGGGATACACAGATACGCAGTATTTT; CDR3: CANRGQGYTDTQYF
length: 12; D: -; J: TRBJ2-5; V: TRBV12-3/TRBV12-4; size: many; DNA: TGTGCCAGCAGTATTATTAAGGAGACCCAGTACTTC; CDR3: CASSIIKETQYF